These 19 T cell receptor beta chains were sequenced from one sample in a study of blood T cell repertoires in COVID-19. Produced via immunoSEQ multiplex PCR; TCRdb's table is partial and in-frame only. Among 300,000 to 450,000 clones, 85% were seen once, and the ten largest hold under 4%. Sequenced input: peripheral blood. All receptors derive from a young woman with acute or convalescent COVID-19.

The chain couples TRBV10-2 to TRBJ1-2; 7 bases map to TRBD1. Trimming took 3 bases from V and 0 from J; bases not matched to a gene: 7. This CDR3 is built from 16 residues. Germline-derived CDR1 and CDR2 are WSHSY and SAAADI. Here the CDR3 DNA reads TGCGCCAGCAGTGATCCGAACAGGGGCGCTAACTATGGCTACACCTTC. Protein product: CASSDPNRGANYGYTF.

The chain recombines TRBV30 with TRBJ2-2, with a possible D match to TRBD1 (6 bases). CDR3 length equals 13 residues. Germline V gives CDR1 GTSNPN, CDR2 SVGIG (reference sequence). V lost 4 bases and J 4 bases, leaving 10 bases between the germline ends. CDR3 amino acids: CAWTLQGTGELFF. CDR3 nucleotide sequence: TGTGCCTGGACCCTACAGGGCACCGGGGAGCTGTTTTTT.

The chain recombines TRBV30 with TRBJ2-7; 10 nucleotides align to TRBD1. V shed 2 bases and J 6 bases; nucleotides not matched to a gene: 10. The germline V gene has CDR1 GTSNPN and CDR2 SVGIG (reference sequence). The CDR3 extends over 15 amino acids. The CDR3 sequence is CAWSNWDRGRSEQYF. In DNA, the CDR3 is TGTGCCTGGAGTAATTGGGACAGGGGCCGCTCCGAGCAGTACTTC. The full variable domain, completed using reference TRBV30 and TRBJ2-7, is SQTIHQWPATLVQPVGSPLSLECTVEGTSNPNLYWYRQAAGRGLQLLFYSVGIGQISSEVPQNLSASRPQDRQFILSSKKLLLSDSGFYLCAWSNWDRGRSEQYFGPGTRLTVT.

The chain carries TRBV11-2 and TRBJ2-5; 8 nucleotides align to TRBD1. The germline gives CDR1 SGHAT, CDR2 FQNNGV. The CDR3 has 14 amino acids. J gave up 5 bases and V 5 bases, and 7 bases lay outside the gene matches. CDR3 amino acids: CASSPQGAWETQYF. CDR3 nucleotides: TGTGCCAGCAGCCCGCAGGGGGCTTGGGAGACCCAGTACTTC.

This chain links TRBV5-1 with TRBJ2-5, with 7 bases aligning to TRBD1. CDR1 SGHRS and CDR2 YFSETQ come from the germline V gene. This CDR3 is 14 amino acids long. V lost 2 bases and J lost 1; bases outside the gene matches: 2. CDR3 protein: CASSLQGFQETQYF. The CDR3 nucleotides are TGCGCCAGCAGCTTACAGGGGTTCCAAGAGACCCAGTACTTC.

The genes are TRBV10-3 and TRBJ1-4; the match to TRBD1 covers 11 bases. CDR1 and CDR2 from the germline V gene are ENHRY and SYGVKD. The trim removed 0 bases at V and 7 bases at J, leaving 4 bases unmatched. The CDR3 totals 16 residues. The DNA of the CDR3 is TGTGCCATCAGTGAGTCCGGACAGGGGGCTCTTGAAAAACTGTTTTTT. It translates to CAISESGQGALEKLFF.

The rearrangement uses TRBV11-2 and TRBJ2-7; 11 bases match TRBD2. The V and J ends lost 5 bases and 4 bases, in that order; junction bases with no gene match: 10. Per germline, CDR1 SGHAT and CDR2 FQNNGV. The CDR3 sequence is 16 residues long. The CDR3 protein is CASSVTSGEAVYEQYF. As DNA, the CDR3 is TGTGCCAGCAGCGTGACTAGCGGGGAGGCTGTATACGAGCAGTACTTC.

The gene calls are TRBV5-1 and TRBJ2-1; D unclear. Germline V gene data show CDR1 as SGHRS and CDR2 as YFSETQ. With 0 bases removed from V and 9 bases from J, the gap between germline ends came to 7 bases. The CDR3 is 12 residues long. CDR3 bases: TGCGCCAGCAGCTTGGCTTGGAGTGAGCAGTTCTTC. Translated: CASSLAWSEQFF.

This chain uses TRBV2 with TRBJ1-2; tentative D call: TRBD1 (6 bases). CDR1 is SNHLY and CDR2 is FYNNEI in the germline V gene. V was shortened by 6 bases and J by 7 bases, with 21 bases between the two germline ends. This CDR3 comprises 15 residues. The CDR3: CASRQIRTGSSGYTF. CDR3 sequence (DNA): TGTGCCAGCAGACAAATAAGAACAGGGTCTTCTGGCTACACCTTC. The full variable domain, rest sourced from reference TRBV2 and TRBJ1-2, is EPEVTQTPSHQVTQMGQEVILRCVPISNHLYFYWYRQILGQKVEFLVSFYNNEISEKSEIFDDQFSVERPDGSNFTLKIRSTKLEDSAMYFCASRQIRTGSSGYTFGSGTRLTVV.

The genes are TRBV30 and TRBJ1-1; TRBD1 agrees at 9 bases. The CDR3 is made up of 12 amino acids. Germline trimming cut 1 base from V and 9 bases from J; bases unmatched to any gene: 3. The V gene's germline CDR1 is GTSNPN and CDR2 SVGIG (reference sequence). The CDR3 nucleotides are TGTGCCTGGAGTGAAACAGGGGGCAAAGCTTTCTTT. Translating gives CAWSETGGKAFF.

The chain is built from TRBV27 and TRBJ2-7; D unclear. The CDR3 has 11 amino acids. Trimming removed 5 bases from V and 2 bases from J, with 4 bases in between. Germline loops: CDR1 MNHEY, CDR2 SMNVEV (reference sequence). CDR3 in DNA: TGTGCCAGCAGTCATGCCTACGAGCAGTACTTC. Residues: CASSHAYEQYF.

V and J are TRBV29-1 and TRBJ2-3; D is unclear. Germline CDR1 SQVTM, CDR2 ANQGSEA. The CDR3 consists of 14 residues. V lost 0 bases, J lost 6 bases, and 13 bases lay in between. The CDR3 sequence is CSVEETQVPDTQYF. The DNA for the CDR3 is TGCAGCGTTGAAGAGACCCAGGTGCCCGATACGCAGTATTTT.

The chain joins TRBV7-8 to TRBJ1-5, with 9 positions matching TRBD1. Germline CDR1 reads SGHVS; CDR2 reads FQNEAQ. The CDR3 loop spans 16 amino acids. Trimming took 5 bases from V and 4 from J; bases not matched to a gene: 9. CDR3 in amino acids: CASSHSGTGFNQPQHF. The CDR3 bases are TGTGCCAGCAGCCATTCCGGGACAGGGTTTAATCAGCCCCAGCATTTT. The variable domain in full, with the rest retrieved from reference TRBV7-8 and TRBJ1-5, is GAGVSQSPRYKVAKRGQDVALRCDPISGHVSLFWYQQALGQGPEFLTYFQNEAQLDKSGLPSDRFFAERPEGSVSTLKIQRTQQEDSAVYLCASSHSGTGFNQPQHFGDGTRLSIL.

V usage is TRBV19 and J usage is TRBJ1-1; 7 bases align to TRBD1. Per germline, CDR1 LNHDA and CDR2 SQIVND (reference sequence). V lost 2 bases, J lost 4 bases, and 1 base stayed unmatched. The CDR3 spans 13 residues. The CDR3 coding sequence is TGTGCCAGTAGTATACCAGGGGGCACTGAAGCTTTCTTT. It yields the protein CASSIPGGTEAFF.

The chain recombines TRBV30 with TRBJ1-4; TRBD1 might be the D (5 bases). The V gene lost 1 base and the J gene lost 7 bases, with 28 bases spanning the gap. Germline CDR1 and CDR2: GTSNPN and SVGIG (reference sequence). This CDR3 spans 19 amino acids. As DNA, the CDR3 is TGTGCCTGGAGTGAGGGGACTGCGAGGGGCCCACAACGGGGTGAAAAACTGTTTTTT. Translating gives CAWSEGTARGPQRGEKLFF. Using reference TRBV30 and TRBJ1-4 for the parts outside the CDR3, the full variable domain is SQTIHQWPATLVQPVGSPLSLECTVEGTSNPNLYWYRQAAGRGLQLLFYSVGIGQISSEVPQNLSASRPQDRQFILSSKKLLLSDSGFYLCAWSEGTARGPQRGEKLFFGSGTQLSVL.

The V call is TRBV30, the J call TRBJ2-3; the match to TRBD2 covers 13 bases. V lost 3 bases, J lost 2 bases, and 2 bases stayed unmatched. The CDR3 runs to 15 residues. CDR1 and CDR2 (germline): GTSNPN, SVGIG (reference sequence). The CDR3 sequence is CAWSGLAGDTDTQYF. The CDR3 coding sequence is TGTGCCTGGAGCGGACTAGCGGGGGACACAGATACGCAGTATTTT. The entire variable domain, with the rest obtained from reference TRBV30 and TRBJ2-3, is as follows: SQTIHQWPATLVQPVGSPLSLECTVEGTSNPNLYWYRQAAGRGLQLLFYSVGIGQISSEVPQNLSASRPQDRQFILSSKKLLLSDSGFYLCAWSGLAGDTDTQYFGPGTRLTVL.

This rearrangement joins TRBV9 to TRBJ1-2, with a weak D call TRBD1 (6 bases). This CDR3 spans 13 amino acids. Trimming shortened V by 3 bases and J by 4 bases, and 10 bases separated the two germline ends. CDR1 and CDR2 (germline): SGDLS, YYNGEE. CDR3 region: CASSAQGSYGYTF. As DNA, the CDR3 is TGTGCCAGCAGCGCACAGGGTTCCTATGGCTACACCTTC.

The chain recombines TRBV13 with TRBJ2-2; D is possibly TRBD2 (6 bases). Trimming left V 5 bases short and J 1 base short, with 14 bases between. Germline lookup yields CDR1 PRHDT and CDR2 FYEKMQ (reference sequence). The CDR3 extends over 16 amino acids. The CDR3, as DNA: TGTGCCAGCAGCCAGGGCCGGGACTTGAACACCGGGGAGCTGTTTTTT. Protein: CASSQGRDLNTGELFF. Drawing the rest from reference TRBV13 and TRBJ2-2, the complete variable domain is AAGVIQSPRHLIKEKRETATLKCYPIPRHDTVYWYQQGPGQDPQFLISFYEKMQSDKGSIPDRFSAQQFSDYHSELNMSSLELGDSALYFCASSQGRDLNTGELFFGEGSRLTVL.

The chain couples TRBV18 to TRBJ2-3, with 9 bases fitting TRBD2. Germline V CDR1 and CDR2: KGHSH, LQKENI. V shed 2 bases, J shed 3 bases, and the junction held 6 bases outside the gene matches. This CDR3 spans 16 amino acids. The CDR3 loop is CASSPSLTSGTDTQYF. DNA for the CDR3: TGTGCCAGCTCACCATCCCTGACTAGCGGAACAGATACGCAGTATTTT.